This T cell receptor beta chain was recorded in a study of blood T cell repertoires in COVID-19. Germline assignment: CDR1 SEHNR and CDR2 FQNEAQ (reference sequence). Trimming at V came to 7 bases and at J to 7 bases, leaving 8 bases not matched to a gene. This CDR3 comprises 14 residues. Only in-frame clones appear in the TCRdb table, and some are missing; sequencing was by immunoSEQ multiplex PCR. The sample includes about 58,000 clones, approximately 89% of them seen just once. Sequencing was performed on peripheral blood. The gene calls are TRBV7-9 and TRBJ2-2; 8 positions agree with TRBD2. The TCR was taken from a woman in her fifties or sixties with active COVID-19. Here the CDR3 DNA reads TGTGCCAGCACCGAGACTAGCGTCCTCGGGGAGCTGTTTTTT. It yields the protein CASTETSVLGELFF. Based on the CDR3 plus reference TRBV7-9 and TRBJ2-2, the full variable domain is DTGVSQNPRHKITKRGQNVTFRCDPISEHNRLYWYRQTLGQGPEFLTYFQNEAQLEKSRLLSDRFSAERPKGSFSTLEIQRTEQGDSAMYLCASTETSVLGELFFGEGSRLTVL.